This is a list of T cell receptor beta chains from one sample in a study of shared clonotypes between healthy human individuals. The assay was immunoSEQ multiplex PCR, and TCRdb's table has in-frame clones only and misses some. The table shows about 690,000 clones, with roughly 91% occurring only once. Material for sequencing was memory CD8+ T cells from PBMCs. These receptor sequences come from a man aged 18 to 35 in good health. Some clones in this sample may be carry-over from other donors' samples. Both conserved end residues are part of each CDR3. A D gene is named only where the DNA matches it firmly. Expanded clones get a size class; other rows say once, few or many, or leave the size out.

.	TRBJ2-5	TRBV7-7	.	CASSPEAPRGTQYF	TGTGCCAGCAGCCCCGAGGCTCCTCGGGGGACCCAGTACTTC
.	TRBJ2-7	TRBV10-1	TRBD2	CASSDSSGTSGRRSYEQYF	TGCGCCAGCAGTGATTCATCCGGGACTAGCGGGAGAAGGTCCTACGAGCAGTACTTC
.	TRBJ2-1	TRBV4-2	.	CASIQTVYAGPYNEQFF	TGTGCCAGCATCCAGACCGTCTACGCGGGACCTTACAATGAGCAGTTCTTC
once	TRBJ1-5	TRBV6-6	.	CASSYSLNQPQHF	TGTGCCAGCAGTTACTCGCTCAATCAGCCCCAGCATTTT
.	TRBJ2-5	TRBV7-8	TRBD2	CASSRIPGTSGRARETQYF	TGTGCCAGCAGCCGCATACCCGGGACTAGCGGGAGGGCTCGGGAGACCCAGTACTTC
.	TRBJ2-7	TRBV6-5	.	CASSYSIYEQYF	TGTGCCAGCAGTTACTCCATCTACGAGCAGTACTTC
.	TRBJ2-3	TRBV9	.	CASSEGTLTDTQYF	TGTGCCAGCAGCGAGGGGACGCTCACAGATACGCAGTATTTT
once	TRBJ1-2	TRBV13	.	CASSSPGTSAGYTF	TGTGCCAGCAGCTCACCCGGGACCTCCGCGGGCTACACCTTC
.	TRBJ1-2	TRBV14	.	CASTLGVNSGYTF	TGTGCCAGCACTCTGGGGGTGAACTCTGGCTACACCTTC
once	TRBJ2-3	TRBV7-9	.	CASSGGTDTQYF	TGTGCCAGCAGTGGGGGCACAGATACGCAGTATTTT
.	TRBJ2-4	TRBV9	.	CASSPPGAAKNIQYF	TGTGCCAGCAGCCCTCCGGGGGCAGCCAAAAACATTCAGTACTTC
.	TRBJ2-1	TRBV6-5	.	CASSYSPGGSYNEQFF	TGTGCCAGCAGTTACTCCCCCGGGGGCTCCTACAATGAGCAGTTCTTC
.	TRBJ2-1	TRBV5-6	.	CASSLGAPYNEQFF	TGTGCCAGCAGCTTGGGAGCGCCATACAATGAGCAGTTCTTC
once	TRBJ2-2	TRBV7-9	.	CASSHSPISESRGELFF	TGTGCCAGCAGCCACAGCCCCATCTCCGAATCACGGGGGGAGCTGTTTTTT
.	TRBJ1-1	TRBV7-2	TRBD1	CASSAGTGFMNTEAFF	TGTGCCAGCAGCGCCGGGACAGGATTCATGAACACTGAAGCTTTCTTT
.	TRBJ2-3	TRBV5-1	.	CASSLGLRVTDTQYF	TGCGCCAGCAGCTTGGGTCTCAGGGTAACAGATACGCAGTATTTT
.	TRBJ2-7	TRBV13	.	CASSSDSSYEQYF	TGTGCCAGCAGCTCTGACTCGTCCTACGAGCAGTACTTC
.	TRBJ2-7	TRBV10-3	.	CAGSGGERYSYEQYF	TGTGCCGGCAGCGGAGGGGAAAGATACTCCTACGAGCAGTACTTC
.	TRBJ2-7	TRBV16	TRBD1	CASSPTGQGASYEQYF	TGTGCCAGCAGCCCAACCGGACAGGGGGCAAGCTACGAGCAGTACTTC
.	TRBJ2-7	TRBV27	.	CASSFGTPNEQYF	TGTGCCAGCAGTTTTGGGACGCCGAACGAGCAGTACTTC
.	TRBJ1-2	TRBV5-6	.	CASSLAPSGKLSAYTF	TGTGCCAGCAGCTTGGCTCCGTCAGGGAAGCTGTCTGCCTACACCTTC
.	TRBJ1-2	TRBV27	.	CASSLSRWGGPYGYTF	TGTGCCAGCAGTTTATCTAGGTGGGGAGGGCCCTATGGCTACACCTTC
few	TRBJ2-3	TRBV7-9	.	CASSQYVTRRTDTQYF	TGTGCCAGCTCGCAGTACGTGACGAGGAGGACAGATACGCAGTATTTT
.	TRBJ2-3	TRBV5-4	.	CASSAGMPTDTQYF	TGTGCCAGCAGCGCAGGGATGCCCACAGATACGCAGTATTTT
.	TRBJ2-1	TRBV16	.	CASSLPFGGNEQFF	TGTGCCAGCAGCCTGCCTTTTGGGGGGAATGAGCAGTTCTTC
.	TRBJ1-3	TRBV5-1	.	CASTGPGTHSGNTIYF	TGCGCCAGCACTGGGCCGGGTACCCACTCTGGAAACACCATATATTTT
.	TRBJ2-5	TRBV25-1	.	CASSESEKEETQYF	TGTGCCAGCAGTGAAAGCGAGAAAGAAGAGACCCAGTACTTC